This is a list of T cell receptor beta chains from one sample in a study of CD8 T cells in Susac syndrome. TCRdb used MiXCR to reprocess the immunoSEQ multiplex PCR reads, holding one entry per CDR3 protein. The profile shows about 180,000 distinct CDR3 sequences, around 95% of them singletons. Specimen: CD4+ T cells from PBMCs. Every receptor here comes from a human donor with multiple sclerosis. Both conserved end residues are part of each CDR3. D genes are given only for firm matches. The size field is filled for only some rows; it gives once, few, many or a size class.

D gene	V gene	clone size	J gene	CDR3 DNA	CDR3 protein
TRBD2	TRBV3-1	once	TRBJ2-7	TGTGCCAGCAGCCAAACTAGCGGGGGCGAGCAGTACTTC	CASSQTSGGEQYF
TRBD2	TRBV20-1	-	TRBJ2-5	TGCAGTGCCCCCCCGGTGGTAGCGGGGGGCCAATGGGAAGAGACCCAGTACTTC	CSAPPVVAGGQWEETQYF
-	TRBV20-1	-	TRBJ1-1	TGCAGTGCTAGACAGAATATGAACACTGAAGCTTTCTTT	CSARQNMNTEAFF
TRBD2	TRBV25-1	-	TRBJ2-5	TGTGCCAGCAGCAAGCGGGGGTCACAAGAGACCCAGTACTTC	CASSKRGSQETQYF
-	TRBV4-1	-	TRBJ2-7	TGCGCCAGCAGCCAAGAGGGCGGGCCAGCACCCTACGAGCAGTACTTC	CASSQEGGPAPYEQYF
TRBD1	TRBV18	-	TRBJ2-7	TGTGCCAGCTCACCGCGGGGACAGGGGGGATACGAGCAGTACTTC	CASSPRGQGGYEQYF
TRBD1	TRBV12-3/TRBV12-4	-	TRBJ1-4	TGTGCCAGCCGCAAAGAGGGACAGGGTTACGGAAAACTGTTTTTT	CASRKEGQGYGKLFF
-	TRBV13	-	TRBJ2-1	TGTGCCAGCAGCTCCCAAGACAGAAGGAGCTCCTACAATGAGCAGTTCTTC	CASSSQDRRSSYNEQFF
-	TRBV20-1	-	TRBJ2-2	TGCAGTGCTAGAGATCCCGCAAATTTCGCCGGGGAGCTGTTTTTT	CSARDPANFAGELFF
-	TRBV9	few	TRBJ2-7	TGTGCCAGCAGCGTAGGTGGGGGCGCCTACGAGCAGTACTTC	CASSVGGGAYEQYF
-	TRBV4-1	-	TRBJ2-1	TGCGCCAGCAGCCAGGGAGCAGGGTGGTCCCCCAACAATGAGCAGTTCTTC	CASSQGAGWSPNNEQFF
TRBD1	TRBV5-1	-	TRBJ2-3	TGCGCCAGCAGCCGGGACAGCCCCCAAGATACGCAGTATTTT	CASSRDSPQDTQYF
-	TRBV30	-	TRBJ2-1	TGTGCCTGGACCCTGGGGGGGCTAGGGAATGAGCAGTTCTTC	CAWTLGGLGNEQFF
-	TRBV20-1	-	TRBJ1-1	TGCAGTGCGAAACGCAGGGTAATGAGCACTGAAGCTTTCTTT	CSAKRRVMSTEAFF
-	TRBV18	-	TRBJ1-2	TGTGCCAGCTCCTCGGACATAAGCGACCTCTACACCTTC	CASSSDISDLYTF
TRBD1	TRBV6-5	-	TRBJ2-7	TGTGCCAGCAGTTATAGTGACAGGGGGACCTACGAGCAGTACTTC	CASSYSDRGTYEQYF
-	TRBV5-1	-	TRBJ2-3	TGCGCCAGCAGCCCCGTGGGGATGACAGATACGCAGTATTTT	CASSPVGMTDTQYF
-	TRBV5-1	-	TRBJ1-1	TGCGCCAGCAGCTTGCTAGAGAACACTGAAGCTTTCTTT	CASSLLENTEAFF
-	TRBV2	-	TRBJ1-5	TGTGCCAGCAGTGAAGCGCCAGCGCCAGGGCCCCAGCATTTT	CASSEAPAPGPQHF
TRBD1	TRBV10-3	-	TRBJ2-7	TGTGCCATCAGGGGCGTTGAGACAGGGACGTACGAGCAGTACTTC	CAIRGVETGTYEQYF
-	TRBV30	once	TRBJ1-2	TGTGCCTGGAGTAGAGACACCTATGGCTACACCTTC	CAWSRDTYGYTF
-	TRBV5-6	-	TRBJ1-1	TGTGCCAGCAGCTTAGGGCCCGGAGGCAGAAGCACTGAAGCTTTCTTT	CASSLGPGGRSTEAFF
TRBD1	TRBV30	-	TRBJ1-1	TGTGCCTGGAGTGTACAGGGGACAGTCCTCACTGAAGCTTTCTTT	CAWSVQGTVLTEAFF
-	TRBV10-3	once	TRBJ2-7	TGTGCCATCAGTGAGTCTTACCCAGCCTACGAGCAGTACTTC	CAISESYPAYEQYF
-	TRBV15	-	TRBJ2-4	TGTGCCACCAGTAAACAGGGTCAGGCCATTCAGTACTTC	CATSKQGQAIQYF
-	TRBV6-1	once	TRBJ1-2	TGTGCCAGTAGCCGGGACACAGATTCAGGATACTATGGCTACACCTTC	CASSRDTDSGYYGYTF
TRBD2	TRBV28	once	TRBJ2-3	TGTGCCAGCTGTATGCGGGGGGGCCCGACAGATACGCAGTATTTT	CASCMRGGPTDTQYF
TRBD2	TRBV24-1	-	TRBJ2-3	TGTGCCACCAGTGATTTACTAATTAGACTAGCGGGGGGGCAGGATACGCAGTATTTT	CATSDLLIRLAGGQDTQYF
TRBD1	TRBV6-6	-	TRBJ1-1	TGTGCCAGCAGGCCCCCGAACAGGGGCCCCACTGAAGCTTTCTTT	CASRPPNRGPTEAFF
TRBD2	TRBV12-3/TRBV12-4	-	TRBJ2-7	TGTGCCAGCAGTCCAGGGACTAGCGGGGGTGCCTACGAGCAGTACTTC	CASSPGTSGGAYEQYF
-	TRBV3-1	once	TRBJ2-2	TGTGCCAGCAGCAAGAGACAGATATCAATCACCGGGGAGCTGTTTTTT	CASSKRQISITGELFF
TRBD2	TRBV10-3	-	TRBJ2-3	TGTGCCATCAGTGTGGGGGGGGGCACAGATACGCAGTATTTT	CAISVGGGTDTQYF
-	TRBV9	-	TRBJ1-1	TGTGCCAGCAGCGACAAGGGTTTGAACACTGAAGCTTTCTTT	CASSDKGLNTEAFF
-	TRBV20-1	once	TRBJ2-7	TGCAGTGCTAGTGGTGGGGTTCGTCCCGCAACGGGGTTCTACGAGCAGTACTTC	CSASGGVRPATGFYEQYF
-	TRBV10-3	-	TRBJ2-7	TGTGCCATCAGTGACCGCTACGAGCAGTACTTC	CAISDRYEQYF
-	TRBV4-2	-	TRBJ2-2	TGTGCCAGCAGCCAAGAGGCATCCCTCTTAAGGGAGCTGTTTTTT	CASSQEASLLRELFF
-	TRBV12-3/TRBV12-4	once	TRBJ1-5	TGTGCCAGCAGTTTGGCCTCTAGCAATCAGCCCCAGCATTTT	CASSLASSNQPQHF
-	TRBV3-1	-	TRBJ1-1	TGTGCCTCCGCCTTCCCGAACACTGAAGCTTTCTTT	CASAFPNTEAFF
TRBD2	TRBV14	-	TRBJ2-5	TGTGCCAGCAGCCGAAATCGGGGGGGTGAGACCCAGTACTTC	CASSRNRGGETQYF
-	TRBV30	-	TRBJ2-3	TGTGCCTCGAAACCCCATTCCACAGATACGCAGTATTTT	CASKPHSTDTQYF
TRBD1	TRBV25-1	-	TRBJ1-4	TGTGCCAGCAGTGGATACTTCGGGACAGGTGGCCTCGGTTTTGAGAAACTGTTTTTT	CASSGYFGTGGLGFEKLFF
-	TRBV3-1	-	TRBJ1-6	TGTGCCAGCAGCCACGGTGGGGCTAATTCACCCCTCCACTTT	CASSHGGANSPLHF